This record covers a single T cell receptor beta chain. CDR1 and CDR2 (germline): MGHRA, YSYEKL. The V and J ends lost 4 bases and 4 bases respectively, with 9 bases between them. This CDR3 has 13 residues. The data belong to a study of T cell changes during pregnancy in multiple sclerosis. Sequencing used immunoSEQ multiplex PCR; TCRdb keeps in-frame clones, though not all of them. The sample lists 58,000 or so clones; over 75% were seen once. This chain uses TRBV4-1 with TRBJ2-3; D gene uncertain. The TCR was taken from a female donor in good health, enrolled as a control in a pregnancy study. The starting material was peripheral blood, obtained in the first trimester of pregnancy. DNA of the CDR3: TGCGCCAGCAGCCTCGAATCGGCAGATACGCAGTATTTT. Its protein product is CASSLESADTQYF.